These 21 T cell receptor beta chains share one sample of origin, sequenced in a study of blood T cell repertoires in COVID-19. This table comes from immunoSEQ multiplex PCR, and its TCRdb copy is limited to in-frame clones, with some not included. This sample carries over 100,000 clones, approximately 87% of them seen once, and the ten largest clones take roughly 14%. The source material was peripheral blood. Every receptor here comes from a man aged 45-65 years with acute or convalescent COVID-19.

V and J are TRBV7-8 and TRBJ1-1; possible D gene TRBD1, 6 bases. The germline gives CDR1 SGHVS, CDR2 FQNEAQ. The V and J ends lost 6 bases and 2 bases respectively, with 10 bases between them. The CDR3 consists of 13 residues. The CDR3 is CASREQGNTEAFF. DNA of the CDR3: TGTGCCAGCAGGGAACAGGGTAACACTGAAGCTTTCTTT.

The chain recombines TRBV6-6 with TRBJ2-7, with D possibly matching TRBD2 (6 bases). Trimming pared 6 bases from V and 2 bases from J, leaving 17 bases between. Germline V gives CDR1 MNHNY, CDR2 SVGAGI (reference sequence). CDR3 length: 15 amino acids. The CDR3 region is CASSFDTRGAYEQYF. The CDR3 coding sequence is TGTGCCAGCAGCTTCGACACCCGCGGGGCCTACGAGCAGTACTTC.

The chain is built from TRBV5-6 and TRBJ2-4, with 8 bases that match TRBD1. The CDR3 sequence is 15 residues long. Unmatched junction bases numbered 5, after V lost 3 bases and J lost 3 bases. Germline V gives CDR1 SGHDT, CDR2 YYEEEE. CDR3 residues: CASSSKQGDKNIQYF. As DNA, the CDR3 is TGTGCCAGCAGCTCGAAACAGGGGGACAAAAACATTCAGTACTTC.

The chain carries TRBV9 and TRBJ1-1; 9 bases line up with TRBD1. CDR1 and CDR2 (germline): SGDLS, YYNGEE. Losses at the gene ends were 4 bases for V and 5 bases for J; bases not matched to a gene: 12. The CDR3 contains 16 residues. The chain's CDR3 is CASSRGQGYTGTEAFF. The CDR3 DNA is TGTGCCAGCAGCAGGGGACAGGGATATACTGGGACTGAAGCTTTCTTT. Full variable domain (missing parts from reference TRBV9 and TRBJ1-1): DSGVTQTPKHLITATGQRVTLRCSPRSGDLSVYWYQQSLDQGLQFLIQYYNGEERAKGNILERFSAQQFPDLHSELNLSSLELGDSALYFCASSRGQGYTGTEAFFGQGTRLTVV.

This chain links TRBV3-1 (or the pseudogene TRBV3-2) with TRBJ2-1; 11 bases align to TRBD1. This CDR3 has 17 amino acids. The germline gives CDR1 LGHDT, CDR2 YNNKEL (reference sequence). The V segment lost 1 base and the J segment 8 bases; nucleotides outside the gene matches: 10. CDR3 in amino acids: CASSQGPRDRGFDEQFF. The CDR3 DNA is TGTGCCAGCAGCCAAGGCCCTCGGGACAGGGGGTTCGATGAGCAGTTCTTC.

This chain joins TRBV15 and TRBJ1-2; D remains ambiguous. CDR1 and CDR2 (germline): LNHNV, YYDKDF (reference sequence). This CDR3 spans 12 amino acids. V lost 1 base and J lost 5, with 5 bases in between. The CDR3 region has the DNA TGTGCCACCAGCAGAGCGGGGTATGGCTACACCTTC. The encoded protein is CATSRAGYGYTF. The whole variable domain, remainder taken from reference TRBV15 and TRBJ1-2, is DAMVIQNPRYQVTQFGKPVTLSCSQTLNHNVMYWYQQKSSQAPKLLFHYYDKDFNNEADTPDNFQSRRPNTSFCFLDIRSPGLGDTAMYLCATSRAGYGYTFGSGTRLTVV.

The rearrangement uses TRBV27 and TRBJ2-1; TRBD1 aligns across 8 bases. The CDR3 sequence is 17 residues long. Trimming cost V 3 bases and J 5 bases; bases outside gene matches: 12. Germline V gene sequence: CDR1 MNHEY, CDR2 SMNVEV (reference sequence). The CDR3 here is CASSFRGPGQVDNEQFF. DNA for the CDR3: TGTGCCAGCAGTTTCCGAGGACCGGGACAGGTTGACAATGAGCAGTTCTTC.

This sequence joins TRBV5-6 and TRBJ2-7; 7 bases are a match to TRBD2. The germline V gene encodes CDR1 SGHDT and CDR2 YYEEEE. After removal of 4 bases from V and 4 bases from J, the junction contained 11 bases not matched to a gene. The CDR3 has 15 amino acids. The CDR3 reads CASSGASGMVYEQYF. The CDR3 DNA reads TGTGCCAGCAGCGGCGCCAGCGGGATGGTTTACGAGCAGTACTTC.

The chain is built from TRBV5-1 and TRBJ2-1; 7 bases match TRBD2. CDR3 length: 15 amino acids. In germline, CDR1 is SGHRS, CDR2 YFSETQ. The V and J ends lost 7 bases and 6 bases, in that order; junction bases with no gene match: 13. The CDR3, as DNA: TGCGCCAGCCGATTCAGGTGGGCGGGAGTCAATGAGCAGTTCTTC. Protein product: CASRFRWAGVNEQFF.

This clone was counted a few times. The V and J genes are TRBV20-1 and TRBJ2-1; 13 bases fit TRBD2. CDR1 and CDR2 (germline): DFQATT, SNEGSKA (reference sequence). Trimming cost V 3 bases and J 8 bases; bases outside gene matches: 4. The CDR3 contains 14 residues. CDR3 DNA sequence: TGCAGTGCTAGTTACGGACTAGCGGGAGATGAGCAGTTCTTC. Translation: CSASYGLAGDEQFF.

The CDR3 protein is CASSWGRELDTQYF. CDR3 bases: TGTGCCAGCAGCTGGGGGCGGGAGTTAGATACGCAGTATTTT. V gene TRBV6-2 or TRBV6-3 combines with J gene TRBJ2-3, with D possibly TRBD2 on 7 matching bases. The V gene's germline CDR1 is MNHEY and CDR2 SVGEGT. Trimming left V 6 bases short and J 5 bases short, with 15 bases between. The CDR3 contains 14 residues.

CDR3 nucleotides: TGTGCCAGCAGCCCGGACTTGGTCGGCCCCTACGAGCAGTACTTC. Residues: CASSPDLVGPYEQYF. This chain uses TRBV5-6 with TRBJ2-7; weak D call: TRBD2 (5 bases). Germline CDR1 is SGHDT and CDR2 is YYEEEE. V was clipped by 4 bases and J by 2 bases, with 16 bases between them. The CDR3 has 15 residues.

V gene TRBV7-9 combines with J gene TRBJ2-1; weak D call: TRBD2 (5 bases). The V end was cut by 1 base, the J end by 12 bases, with 19 bases between. Germline V lookup: CDR1 SEHNR, CDR2 FQNEAQ (reference sequence). CDR3 length: 15 residues. CDR3 nucleotides: TGTGCCAGCAGCTTAGTGGGGTCGGCAGGACGGGGGCAGTTCTTC. This translates into CASSLVGSAGRGQFF.

There are a few counts of this clone. This sample also contains other DNA sequences that code for the same CDR3. J is TRBJ1-2 and V is TRBV7-9, with no clear D. The germline gives CDR1 SEHNR, CDR2 FQNEAQ (reference sequence). The CDR3 sequence is 12 residues long. Deletions cut 3 bases from V and 3 bases from J, with 5 bases between. CDR3 sequence (DNA): TGTGCCAGCAGCTTGGGAGACTATGGCTACACCTTC. Protein sequence: CASSLGDYGYTF.

This clone was observed a single time. The chain employs TRBV6-1 and TRBJ2-5; D remains ambiguous. V dropped 2 bases and J dropped 2 bases, with 6 bases sitting between them. CDR1 and CDR2 from the germline V gene are MNHNS and SASEGT. This CDR3 has 13 amino acids. CDR3 residues: CASSEYFQETQYF. DNA for the CDR3: TGTGCCAGCAGTGAATACTTTCAAGAGACCCAGTACTTC.

This sequence joins TRBV2 and TRBJ2-2; TRBD1 might be the D (5 bases). V lost 8 bases to trimming and J lost 4 bases, with 8 bases between them. The CDR3 has 12 amino acids. Germline CDR1 is SNHLY and CDR2 is FYNNEI. CDR3 DNA sequence: TGTGCCAGCCTACAGGCCACCGGGGAGCTGTTTTTT. Translation: CASLQATGELFF.

This chain uses TRBV5-1 with TRBJ1-4; 8 bases line up with TRBD1. The CDR3 totals 14 residues. V shed 4 bases and J 10 bases; nucleotides not matched to a gene: 9. The germline V gene encodes CDR1 SGHRS and CDR2 YFSETQ. The CDR3 coding sequence is TGCGCCAGCAGCCTCGGACAGGGTTGGGGAAAACTGTTTTTT. Amino acid sequence: CASSLGQGWGKLFF.

The rearrangement links TRBV27 to TRBJ2-2; the match to TRBD2 covers 7 bases. Trimming cost V 4 bases and J 0 bases; bases outside gene matches: 8. This CDR3 contains 17 residues. Per the germline V gene, CDR1 is MNHEY and CDR2 is SMNVEV (reference sequence). This chain's CDR3 is CASSSARDYPNTGELFF. The CDR3 DNA is TGTGCCAGCAGTTCTGCGCGGGACTACCCGAACACCGGGGAGCTGTTTTTT.

The rearrangement joins TRBV24-1 to TRBJ1-1; 12 bases line up with TRBD1. Germline trimming cut 5 bases from V and 3 bases from J; bases unmatched to any gene: 9. The CDR3 consists of 17 residues. Germline V lookup: CDR1 KGHDR, CDR2 SFDVKD. Here the CDR3 reads CATSVVPGQGADTEAFF. The CDR3 bases are TGTGCCACCAGTGTCGTCCCGGGACAGGGGGCGGACACTGAAGCTTTCTTT.

The chain employs TRBV24-1 and TRBJ2-7; 8 bases match TRBD2. This CDR3 has 17 amino acids. Trimming removed 5 bases from V and 2 bases from J; junction bases left unmatched: 13. Germline loops: CDR1 KGHDR, CDR2 SFDVKD. The CDR3 spells CATSGGPGTRFTYEQYF. For the CDR3, the DNA is TGTGCCACCAGTGGAGGGCCCGGGACTAGATTTACCTACGAGCAGTACTTC.

The rearrangement uses TRBV10-1 and TRBJ2-5; D possibly corresponds to TRBD2 (6 bases). V gave up 3 bases and J gave up 5 bases, with 10 bases separating them. CDR1 is WNHNN, CDR2 SYGVQD, per germline (reference sequence). This CDR3 region has 13 residues. The CDR3 DNA follows: TGCGCCAGCAGTGATTCTAGCGCGGAGACCCAGTACTTC. Amino acid sequence: CASSDSSAETQYF.